A selection of T cell receptor beta chains follows, all from one sample in a study of spatial heterogeneity in lung cancer. A single record per CDR3 protein comes from TCRdb applying MiXCR to the 5' RACE reads. This sample has 95,000 to 120,000 distinct CDR3 sequences, with 10% to 11% found just once. Here the sequenced sample was PBMCs, taken at follow-up. The receptors originated from a female donor with early-stage non-small cell lung cancer. Each CDR3 is given with its conserved first and last residue. The D gene is left open where the match is weak. Part of the rows lack a size; the others show once, few, many or a class for expanded clones.

CDR3 length: 14
clone size: few
D gene: .
J gene: TRBJ2-5
V gene: TRBV7-9
CDR3 protein: CASSLSQGFETQYF
CDR3 DNA: TGTGCCAGCAGCTTATCCCAGGGTTTCGAGACCCAGTACTTC

CDR3 length: 14
clone size: few
D gene: .
J gene: TRBJ2-7
V gene: TRBV28
CDR3 protein: CASTSLGPIYEQYF
CDR3 DNA: TGTGCCAGCACTTCCCTGGGACCAATCTACGAGCAGTACTTC

CDR3 length: 15
clone size: .
D gene: .
J gene: TRBJ2-2
V gene: TRBV28
CDR3 protein: CASIEAGRNTGELFF
CDR3 DNA: TGTGCCAGCATTGAGGCAGGGAGGAACACCGGGGAGCTGTTTTTT

CDR3 length: 14
clone size: many
D gene: TRBD1
J gene: TRBJ2-3
V gene: TRBV6-1
CDR3 protein: CASRQDRGRDTQYF
CDR3 DNA: TGTGCCAGCAGACAGGACAGGGGGAGAGATACGCAGTATTTT

CDR3 length: 16
clone size: .
D gene: TRBD2
J gene: TRBJ2-5
V gene: TRBV6-2/TRBV6-3
CDR3 protein: CASSSPGLAGYETQYF
CDR3 DNA: TGTGCCAGCAGTTCGCCGGGACTAGCGGGATATGAGACCCAGTACTTC

CDR3 length: 15
clone size: few
D gene: TRBD2
J gene: TRBJ2-7
V gene: TRBV28
CDR3 protein: CASSPSGTSGKRQYF
CDR3 DNA: TGTGCCAGCAGTCCCTCCGGGACTAGCGGGAAGAGGCAGTACTTC

CDR3 length: 12
clone size: many
D gene: .
J gene: TRBJ2-1
V gene: TRBV3-1
CDR3 protein: CASSQGNNEQFF
CDR3 DNA: TGTGCCAGCAGCCAAGGTAACAATGAGCAGTTCTTC

CDR3 length: 13
clone size: .
D gene: .
J gene: TRBJ2-7
V gene: TRBV28
CDR3 protein: CASSSSLSGEQYF
CDR3 DNA: TGTGCCAGCAGTTCCTCGCTCAGCGGCGAGCAGTACTTC

CDR3 length: 15
clone size: few
D gene: .
J gene: TRBJ2-3
V gene: TRBV10-3
CDR3 protein: CAISDQGGGTDTQYF
CDR3 DNA: TGTGCCATCAGTGATCAGGGCGGTGGCACAGATACGCAGTATTTT

CDR3 length: 15
clone size: .
D gene: TRBD2
J gene: TRBJ2-1
V gene: TRBV7-3
CDR3 protein: CASSLLAGIGNEQFF
CDR3 DNA: TGTGCCAGCAGCTTATTAGCGGGAATAGGTAATGAGCAGTTCTTC

CDR3 length: 12
clone size: .
D gene: .
J gene: TRBJ2-2
V gene: TRBV12-3/TRBV12-4
CDR3 protein: CASSLLSGELFF
CDR3 DNA: TGTGCCAGCAGTTTACTGTCCGGGGAGCTGTTTTTT

CDR3 length: 14
clone size: few
D gene: TRBD1
J gene: TRBJ1-2
V gene: TRBV2
CDR3 protein: CASRGGTENYGYTF
CDR3 DNA: TGTGCCAGCAGGGGAGGGACAGAAAACTATGGCTACACCTTC

CDR3 length: 14
clone size: many
D gene: .
J gene: TRBJ1-5
V gene: TRBV18
CDR3 protein: CASSPRDSNQPQHF
CDR3 DNA: TGTGCCAGCTCACCTAGGGACAGCAATCAGCCCCAGCATTTT

CDR3 length: 14
clone size: .
D gene: .
J gene: TRBJ2-7
V gene: TRBV20-1
CDR3 protein: CSAPKHSSSYEQYF
CDR3 DNA: TGCAGTGCCCCAAAGCACTCGAGCTCCTACGAGCAGTACTTC

CDR3 length: 12
clone size: few
D gene: .
J gene: TRBJ2-7
V gene: TRBV27
CDR3 protein: CASSPDIGEQYF
CDR3 DNA: TGTGCCAGCAGTCCGGACATCGGCGAGCAGTACTTC

CDR3 length: 14
clone size: .
D gene: .
J gene: TRBJ1-1
V gene: TRBV7-2
CDR3 protein: CASSFRRNSAEAFF
CDR3 DNA: TGTGCCAGCAGCTTCCGAAGGAATTCGGCTGAAGCTTTCTTT

CDR3 length: 15
clone size: few
D gene: .
J gene: TRBJ1-4
V gene: TRBV24-1
CDR3 protein: CATSDPSTTNEKLFF
CDR3 DNA: TGTGCCACCAGTGACCCCAGCACAACTAATGAAAAACTGTTTTTT

CDR3 length: 16
clone size: .
D gene: TRBD2
J gene: TRBJ2-3
V gene: TRBV6-6
CDR3 protein: CASRKGLAALGDTQYF
CDR3 DNA: TGTGCCAGCCGCAAGGGACTAGCGGCCCTCGGGGATACGCAGTATTTT

CDR3 length: 14
clone size: many
D gene: .
J gene: TRBJ2-5
V gene: TRBV11-2
CDR3 protein: CASGPGIGQETQYF
CDR3 DNA: TGTGCCAGCGGCCCGGGAATTGGACAAGAGACCCAGTACTTC

CDR3 length: 14
clone size: .
D gene: .
J gene: TRBJ2-3
V gene: TRBV9
CDR3 protein: CASSVTSSTDTQYF
CDR3 DNA: TGTGCCAGCAGCGTAACTAGTAGCACAGATACGCAGTATTTT

CDR3 length: 14
clone size: .
D gene: .
J gene: TRBJ2-1
V gene: TRBV2
CDR3 protein: CASRGLSSYNEQFF
CDR3 DNA: TGTGCCAGCAGGGGGTTAAGCTCCTACAATGAGCAGTTCTTC

CDR3 length: 19
clone size: few
D gene: TRBD2
J gene: TRBJ2-1
V gene: TRBV19
CDR3 protein: CASSPGLAGGGSSYNEQFF
CDR3 DNA: TGTGCCAGTTCGCCGGGACTAGCGGGAGGGGGGAGCTCCTACAATGAGCAGTTCTTC

CDR3 length: 14
clone size: few
D gene: .
J gene: TRBJ2-2
V gene: TRBV29-1
CDR3 protein: CSVRTASLTGELFF
CDR3 DNA: TGCAGCGTAAGGACCGCGTCATTAACCGGGGAGCTGTTTTTT

CDR3 length: 14
clone size: .
D gene: TRBD2
J gene: TRBJ2-7
V gene: TRBV7-2
CDR3 protein: CASSLGGGRLEQYF
CDR3 DNA: TGTGCCAGCAGCTTAGGGGGCGGGAGATTGGAGCAGTACTTC

CDR3 length: 15
clone size: few
D gene: .
J gene: TRBJ2-1
V gene: TRBV6-5
CDR3 protein: CASSYGSSAYNEQFF
CDR3 DNA: TGTGCCAGCAGTTATGGGAGTTCGGCCTACAATGAGCAGTTCTTC

CDR3 length: 14
clone size: few
D gene: TRBD1
J gene: TRBJ1-6
V gene: TRBV2
CDR3 protein: CASTGTANRSPLHF
CDR3 DNA: TGTGCCAGCACTGGGACAGCTAACAGGTCACCCCTCCACTTT

CDR3 length: 12
clone size: few
D gene: .
J gene: TRBJ1-1
V gene: TRBV11-1
CDR3 protein: CASSLVGREAFF
CDR3 DNA: TGTGCCAGCAGCTTAGTGGGCAGAGAAGCTTTCTTT

CDR3 length: 14
clone size: .
D gene: .
J gene: TRBJ2-1
V gene: TRBV12-3/TRBV12-4
CDR3 protein: CASSSGGSYNEQFF
CDR3 DNA: TGTGCCAGCAGTTCTGGTGGCTCCTACAATGAGCAGTTCTTC

CDR3 length: 13
clone size: .
D gene: .
J gene: TRBJ2-1
V gene: TRBV9
CDR3 protein: CASSGTSRNEQFF
CDR3 DNA: TGTGCCAGCAGCGGGACAAGTAGAAATGAGCAGTTCTTC

CDR3 length: 16
clone size: once
D gene: TRBD1
J gene: TRBJ2-2
V gene: TRBV5-6
CDR3 protein: CASSLSGQLYTGELFF
CDR3 DNA: TGTGCCAGCAGCTTGTCGGGACAGCTGTACACCGGGGAGCTGTTTTTT

CDR3 length: 13
clone size: .
D gene: .
J gene: TRBJ2-3
V gene: TRBV2
CDR3 protein: CASSDDYTDTQYF
CDR3 DNA: TGTGCCAGCAGTGACGACTACACAGATACGCAGTATTTT

CDR3 length: 15
clone size: .
D gene: .
J gene: TRBJ2-1
V gene: TRBV24-1
CDR3 protein: CATSVTMKISDEQFF
CDR3 DNA: TGTGCCACCAGTGTAACAATGAAAATTAGTGATGAGCAGTTCTTC

CDR3 length: 14
clone size: few
D gene: .
J gene: TRBJ2-2
V gene: TRBV12-3/TRBV12-4
CDR3 protein: CASTPEANTGELFF
CDR3 DNA: TGTGCCAGCACCCCGGAGGCGAACACCGGGGAGCTGTTTTTT

CDR3 length: 13
clone size: many
D gene: .
J gene: TRBJ2-7
V gene: TRBV7-9
CDR3 protein: CASSLDIMYEQYF
CDR3 DNA: TGTGCCAGCAGCTTAGACATTATGTACGAGCAGTACTTC

CDR3 length: 18
clone size: few
D gene: TRBD1
J gene: TRBJ2-6
V gene: TRBV24-1
CDR3 protein: CATSDAGQGVPGANVLTF
CDR3 DNA: TGTGCCACCAGTGATGCGGGACAGGGGGTGCCTGGGGCCAACGTCCTGACTTTC

CDR3 length: 14
clone size: .
D gene: .
J gene: TRBJ2-3
V gene: TRBV24-1
CDR3 protein: CATSDLVMTGQQYF
CDR3 DNA: TGTGCCACCAGTGATTTGGTGATGACGGGACAGCAGTATTTT

CDR3 length: 13
clone size: few
D gene: .
J gene: TRBJ2-3
V gene: TRBV6-5
CDR3 protein: CASSSPITDTQYF
CDR3 DNA: TGTGCCAGCAGCTCCCCCATCACAGATACGCAGTATTTT

CDR3 length: 12
clone size: many
D gene: .
J gene: TRBJ2-4
V gene: TRBV6-1
CDR3 protein: CASRNHKNIQYF
CDR3 DNA: TGTGCCAGCAGGAACCACAAAAACATTCAGTACTTC

CDR3 length: 18
clone size: .
D gene: .
J gene: TRBJ2-3
V gene: TRBV1
CDR3 protein: CTSSQDGTSGIWADTQYF
CDR3 DNA: TGCACCAGCAGCCAAGACGGGACTAGCGGGATATGGGCAGATACGCAGTATTTT

CDR3 length: 13
clone size: many
D gene: .
J gene: TRBJ1-4
V gene: TRBV27
CDR3 protein: CASSRYESEKLFF
CDR3 DNA: TGTGCCAGCAGTCGTTATGAAAGTGAAAAACTGTTTTTT

CDR3 length: 15
clone size: .
D gene: TRBD1
J gene: TRBJ2-3
V gene: TRBV23-1
CDR3 protein: CASSEPGQGADTQYF
CDR3 DNA: TGCGCCAGCAGTGAACCGGGACAGGGGGCAGATACGCAGTATTTT

CDR3 length: 15
clone size: .
D gene: .
J gene: TRBJ1-1
V gene: TRBV18
CDR3 protein: CASSPLFSGDTEAFF
CDR3 DNA: TGTGCCAGCTCACCACTTTTTTCTGGGGACACTGAAGCTTTCTTT

CDR3 length: 13
clone size: many
D gene: .
J gene: TRBJ2-5
V gene: TRBV9
CDR3 protein: CASSVDERQTQYF
CDR3 DNA: TGTGCCAGCAGCGTAGACGAAAGGCAGACCCAGTACTTC

CDR3 length: 13
clone size: .
D gene: .
J gene: TRBJ2-3
V gene: TRBV2
CDR3 protein: CASIRGYTDTQYF
CDR3 DNA: TGTGCCAGCATCCGTGGGTACACAGATACGCAGTATTTT

CDR3 length: 13
clone size: few
D gene: TRBD1
J gene: TRBJ2-7
V gene: TRBV24-1
CDR3 protein: CATKDRPNGEQYF
CDR3 DNA: TGTGCCACCAAGGACAGGCCTAATGGTGAGCAGTACTTC

CDR3 length: 11
clone size: many
D gene: .
J gene: TRBJ1-5
V gene: TRBV28
CDR3 protein: CAPLAAQPQHF
CDR3 DNA: TGTGCCCCACTTGCGGCGCAGCCCCAGCATTTT

CDR3 length: 15
clone size: few
D gene: TRBD2
J gene: TRBJ2-5
V gene: TRBV5-1
CDR3 protein: CASSLSGSEQETQYF
CDR3 DNA: TGCGCCAGCAGCTTGAGCGGGAGCGAACAAGAGACCCAGTACTTC

CDR3 length: 12
clone size: .
D gene: .
J gene: TRBJ2-3
V gene: TRBV11-2
CDR3 protein: CASSLAADTQYF
CDR3 DNA: TGTGCCAGCAGCTTAGCGGCAGATACGCAGTATTTT

CDR3 length: 13
clone size: .
D gene: TRBD1
J gene: TRBJ1-1
V gene: TRBV10-1
CDR3 protein: CASQGQLNTEAFF
CDR3 DNA: TGCGCCAGCCAGGGACAGCTGAACACTGAAGCTTTCTTT

CDR3 length: 17
clone size: .
D gene: .
J gene: TRBJ1-5
V gene: TRBV4-1
CDR3 protein: CASSQSRTRGSNQPQHF
CDR3 DNA: TGCGCCAGCAGCCAATCACGGACCCGGGGGAGCAATCAGCCCCAGCATTTT

CDR3 length: 12
clone size: few
D gene: .
J gene: TRBJ2-7
V gene: TRBV28
CDR3 protein: CASSSPRHLEYF
CDR3 DNA: TGTGCCAGCAGTTCCCCTCGACACCTGGAGTACTTC

CDR3 length: 12
clone size: few
D gene: .
J gene: TRBJ2-1
V gene: TRBV6-2/TRBV6-3
CDR3 protein: CASSKTYNEQFF
CDR3 DNA: TGTGCCAGCAGTAAGACTTACAATGAGCAGTTCTTC

CDR3 length: 14
clone size: .
D gene: .
J gene: TRBJ2-5
V gene: TRBV3-1
CDR3 protein: CASSQVAGKETQYF
CDR3 DNA: TGTGCCAGCAGCCAAGTGGCGGGCAAAGAGACCCAGTACTTC

CDR3 length: 15
clone size: .
D gene: TRBD2
J gene: TRBJ2-3
V gene: TRBV29-1
CDR3 protein: CSVRTSGSVTDTQYF
CDR3 DNA: TGCAGCGTGAGGACTAGCGGGAGCGTTACAGATACGCAGTATTTT